This T cell receptor beta chain was sequenced in a study of PD-L1 blockade in urothelial cancer. Whole-study context: Once treatment had started, blood was analyzed at 3 weeks (second dose) and again at 6 weeks.

The study, taken as a whole, reports: Durable benefit accompanied greater 3-week expansion of tumor-associated blood clones.

Time point described: pretreatment peripheral blood. Locally advanced or metastatic urothelial carcinoma affected all patients. This clone turned up a few times. Its cognate antigen is unknown. CDR1 MDHEN and CDR2 SYDVKM come from the germline V gene. Trimming cost V 3 bases and J 8 bases, with 13 bases left between them. This CDR3 contains 13 residues. TCRdb's table, derived via immunoSEQ multiplex PCR, lists solely in-frame clones and lacks some. The sample includes roughly 77,000 clones, 84% of them seen just once. The clonotype was recovered from a woman aged 70-85 years with urothelial cancer. V gene TRBV28 combines with J gene TRBJ1-2; perhaps TRBD1 as D (5 bases). Specimen: PBMCs, collected around atezolizumab (anti-PD-L1) treatment. This CDR3 is CASSFQGVDGYTF. Written as DNA, the CDR3 is TGTGCCAGCAGTTTTCAGGGCGTCGACGGCTACACCTTC.